The entry that follows covers one T cell receptor (beta chain) sequence. The data belong to a study of blood T cell repertoires in COVID-19. Study-level background: Donors in the United States, Italy and Spain gave samples during acute or convalescent COVID-19. From T cells, B-cell-depleted T cells, or PBMCs came the material, which was cDNA or gDNA.

In the authors' methods: Estimation of nucleated cell counts relied on the amplification of reference gene primers. This table comes from immunoSEQ multiplex PCR, and its TCRdb copy is limited to in-frame clones, with some not included. V and J calls and clone size follow that table, whereas D and trimming were derived from the DNA. This sample has tens of thousands of clones, with over 75% found just once. This CDR3 comprises 15 residues. CDR1 and CDR2 from the germline V gene are PRHDT and FYEKMQ (reference sequence). Trimming left V 5 bases short and J 2 bases short, with 10 bases between. The rearrangement joins TRBV13 to TRBJ2-6; maybe TRBD2 (6 bases). The receptor's source is a human donor in a cohort sampled during active COVID-19. Source material: peripheral blood. The chain's CDR3 is CASSRGLPGANVLTF. The CDR3 region has the DNA TGTGCCAGCAGCCGGGGACTTCCTGGGGCCAACGTCCTGACTTTC.